This is a list of T cell receptor beta chains from one sample in a study of cytomegalovirus exposure and HLA in healthy donors. TCRdb keeps only in-frame clones here, not all; method: immunoSEQ multiplex PCR. This sample yields 98,000 or so clones, of which approximately 86% are seen a single time; around 2.7% belongs to the top ten. Material for sequencing was PBMCs. These receptor sequences come from a young woman in good health and CMV-seronegative. The CDR3 runs from the conserved cysteine through the conserved F or W. The D gene is left open where the match is weak. For some rows the clone size is stated as once, few or many, or as a class when expanded; others skip it.

J gene | V gene | D gene | clone size | CDR3 DNA | CDR3 protein
TRBJ2-2 | TRBV7-9 | - | - | TGTGCCAGCAGCTTAGTGAGCACCGGGGAGCTGTTTTTT | CASSLVSTGELFF
TRBJ2-7 | TRBV29-1 | TRBD1 | - | TGCAGCGTTGAAGTCGAGACAGGGTTGTCGGGGCAGTACTTC | CSVEVETGLSGQYF
TRBJ1-2 | TRBV6-1 | - | - | TGTGCCAGCAGTGATTCAGTCAGGGGCTATGGCTACACCTTC | CASSDSVRGYGYTF
TRBJ2-7 | TRBV5-1 | - | - | TGCGCCAGCAGCTGGGGCGTGGGGGCGGCCGCGACCTACGAGCAGTACTTC | CASSWGVGAAATYEQYF
TRBJ1-1 | TRBV27 | - | - | TGTGCCAGCAGTTTTCGGAGTGAAGCTTTCTTT | CASSFRSEAFF
TRBJ1-5 | TRBV28 | - | few | TGTGCCAGCAGTTTCCGAGGGACAAAGCATAGCAATCAGCCCCAGCATTTT | CASSFRGTKHSNQPQHF
TRBJ1-5 | TRBV27 | TRBD1 | - | TGTGCCAGCAGTTACCTTCGGACAGGGCCTCGTCAGCCCCAGCATTTT | CASSYLRTGPRQPQHF
TRBJ2-1 | TRBV9 | - | - | TGTGCCAGCAGCACCGCCCCGGGTGAGCAGTTCTTC | CASSTAPGEQFF
TRBJ1-1 | TRBV10-2 | TRBD1 | - | TGCGCCAGCAGAGGGACAGGGACCACTGAAGCTTTCTTT | CASRGTGTTEAFF
TRBJ2-3 | TRBV19 | TRBD2 | - | TGTGCCAGCCACGATAGCGGGGTGGGAGATACGCAGTATTTT | CASHDSGVGDTQYF
TRBJ2-3 | TRBV13 | TRBD2 | - | TGTGCCAGCAGTCCCCTAGCGGAAACCTTCGCAGATACGCAGTATTTT | CASSPLAETFADTQYF
TRBJ1-2 | TRBV28 | TRBD1 | - | TGTGCCAGCAGCGCGGACAGGAAAGGCTATGGCTACACCTTC | CASSADRKGYGYTF
TRBJ2-7 | TRBV14 | - | - | TGTGCCAGCAGCCGATCTAGGGGTTTTTGGTACGAGCAGTACTTC | CASSRSRGFWYEQYF
TRBJ2-5 | TRBV5-1 | - | - | TGCGCCAGCGGTTCCATGACAGGGAGGAGGGAGACCCAGTACTTC | CASGSMTGRRETQYF
TRBJ2-7 | TRBV6-1 | TRBD1 | - | TGTGCCAGCAGCACCGGGACAGGGGTTTACGAGCAGTACTTC | CASSTGTGVYEQYF
TRBJ2-3 | TRBV5-6 | TRBD2 | - | TGTGCCAGCAGCTCCCAGGGAGGGACGTGGGTGCAGTATTTT | CASSSQGGTWVQYF
TRBJ1-1 | TRBV5-1 | - | - | TGCGCCAGCAGCTCGAATATAGGGGGTACTGAAGCTTTCTTT | CASSSNIGGTEAFF
TRBJ1-2 | TRBV9 | - | - | TGTGCCAGCAGCACTTCGGGGAATGGACATGGCTACACCTTC | CASSTSGNGHGYTF
TRBJ1-3 | TRBV15 | - | - | TGTGCCACCAGCAGAGCAGGGGCTGGAAACACCATATATTTT | CATSRAGAGNTIYF
TRBJ1-4 | TRBV28 | TRBD1 | once | TGTGCCAGCAGTTTTTTGACAGGGGGAGGTGAAAAACTGTTTTTT | CASSFLTGGGEKLFF
TRBJ2-7 | TRBV11-2 | - | - | TGTGCCAGCAGCCGACCTGGGAGAGAGCAGTACTTC | CASSRPGREQYF
TRBJ2-1 | TRBV4-1 | TRBD2 | - | TGCGCCAGCAGCCAAGATGGGGGGACTAGCGGGGGGTTTGAGCAGTTCTTC | CASSQDGGTSGGFEQFF
TRBJ2-1 | TRBV7-9 | TRBD2 | - | TGTGCCAGCAGCTACCGAGCGGGGGACCTACTGAATGAGCAGTTCTTC | CASSYRAGDLLNEQFF
TRBJ2-1 | TRBV27 | - | once | TGTGCCAGCAGCCGGGGCCTGGAGGGAGATGAGCAGTTCTTC | CASSRGLEGDEQFF
TRBJ1-5 | TRBV30 | TRBD1 | - | TGTGCCTGGAGTTACTCCGGGACAGTTAGCAATCAGCCCCAGCATTTT | CAWSYSGTVSNQPQHF
TRBJ1-5 | TRBV6-1 | - | - | TGTGCCAGCAGTGAAGCAGGCCAGGATTGGCAGCCCCAGCATTTT | CASSEAGQDWQPQHF
TRBJ2-5 | TRBV30 | - | - | TGTGCCTGGAGGGCGCTCGCGGGGATGGAGACCCAGTACTTC | CAWRALAGMETQYF
TRBJ2-5 | TRBV9 | TRBD2 | - | TGTGCCATCGAACCTAGCGGGGGGAGAGAGACCCAGTACTTC | CAIEPSGGRETQYF
TRBJ1-4 | TRBV7-9 | - | once | TGTGCCAGCAGCTTAGGGCAGACAACTAATGAAAAACTGTTTTTT | CASSLGQTTNEKLFF
TRBJ2-1 | TRBV5-4 | TRBD1 | - | TGTGCCAGCAGAGGACAGGTTAACAATGAGCAGTTCTTC | CASRGQVNNEQFF
TRBJ1-2 | TRBV11-2 | - | - | TGTGCCAGCAGCCAGGGGCTTGGCTACACCTTC | CASSQGLGYTF
TRBJ2-6 | TRBV6-4 | TRBD1 | - | TGTGCCAGCAGTACTGGGGACAGCGGAGCTGGGGCCAACGTCCTGACTTTC | CASSTGDSGAGANVLTF
TRBJ1-2 | TRBV7-3 | TRBD1 | - | TGTGCCAGCAGCTTAGGGACAGGGGGCGATGGCTACACCTTC | CASSLGTGGDGYTF
TRBJ2-1 | TRBV5-1 | - | - | TGCGCCAGCAGCCTTAGCGGCTCCTACAATGAGCAGTTCTTC | CASSLSGSYNEQFF
TRBJ1-2 | TRBV6-1 | - | - | TGTGCCAGCAGTGAGCGCAGGGGAGACCGCTACACCTTC | CASSERRGDRYTF
TRBJ2-1 | TRBV21-1 | - | - | TGTGCCAGCAGCAAAGACCGCCCCGCGGGGACTTACAATGAGCAGTTCTTC | CASSKDRPAGTYNEQFF
TRBJ2-6 | TRBV18 | - | - | TGTGCCAGCTCACCGCGCCCGGGTATGGGGCGTGGGGCCAACGTCCTGACTTTC | CASSPRPGMGRGANVLTF
TRBJ2-3 | TRBV5-6 | - | - | TGTGCCAGCAGTCCGGGGAGCGACGCCCGCACAGATACGCAGTATTTT | CASSPGSDARTDTQYF
TRBJ2-5 | TRBV5-1 | - | - | TGCGCCAGCAGCCAAACCGGGACACCCCAAGAGACCCAGTACTTC | CASSQTGTPQETQYF
TRBJ2-7 | TRBV5-4 | TRBD2 | - | TGTGCCAGCAGCTCCGGCGGGGCGGGGGGACCCTACGAGCAGTACTTC | CASSSGGAGGPYEQYF
TRBJ2-7 | TRBV28 | - | - | TGTGCCAGCAGTGGACAGATCTACGAGCAGTACTTC | CASSGQIYEQYF